This T cell receptor beta chain was found in a study of blood T cell repertoires in COVID-19. Study details: In each case, the material was cDNA or gDNA derived from T cells, B-cell-depleted T cells, or PBMCs.

Germline CDR1 and CDR2: SGHTA and FQGNSA. CDR3 size: 13 residues. The ends were cut back, 5 bases at V and 3 bases at J, with 9 bases in the middle. Per the authors' pipeline: Estimates of nucleated cell counts were drawn from the amplification of reference gene primers. Clones were sequenced by immunoSEQ multiplex PCR, and TCRdb holds only the in-frame ones, with some missing. The V and J calls and the clone size are those of that table, but D and trimming were determined from the DNA. The data show 250,000 to 300,000 clones, about nine tenths seen once. Seattle's cohort entered during active infection and was followed longitudinally.

This clonotype originated in a woman aged 30 to 39 with COVID-19, enrolled during active disease. Source material: peripheral blood. The rearrangement uses TRBV7-2 and TRBJ2-3; D remains ambiguous. CDR3 bases: TGTGCCAGCAGCAGAGGAAGAACAGATACGCAGTATTTT. Protein product: CASSRGRTDTQYF.